The entry below describes one T cell receptor beta chain. Assay used: immunoSEQ multiplex PCR; TCRdb lists only in-frame clones, some missing. The table records roughly 1,000,000 clones, roughly 74% of them present only once. The source of the sample is a study of shared clonotypes between healthy human individuals. What was sequenced was memory CD4+ T cells from PBMCs. Subset described: CD45RA-negative fraction. This sequence was found in a man aged 18-30 years in good health. Some clones in this sample may be carry-over from other donors' samples.

As DNA, the CDR3 is TGTGCCAGCAGCTTGCCTAGAGACAATGAGCAGTTCTTC. Its translation is CASSLPRDNEQFF. The chain joins TRBV5-4 to TRBJ2-1; D gene ambiguous. Trimming took 1 base from V and 5 from J, leaving 7 bases between them. The CDR3 is 13 amino acids. Germline V gene sequence: CDR1 SGHNT, CDR2 YYREEE (reference sequence).